The next 26 T cell receptor beta chains were all read from a single sample in a study of OX40 agonist ivuxolimab in advanced cancers. The protocol was immunoSEQ multiplex PCR, while the TCRdb copy is restricted to in-frame clones and leaves out a portion. The data show 100,000 to 150,000 clones, with about 93% seen just once and more than 1% held by the top ten. Sample: CD4+ or CD8+ T cells sorted from blood, taken in a trial of the OX40 agonist ivuxolimab. All receptors come from an adult with an advanced solid tumor such as melanoma, head and neck, liver or kidney cancer.

V gene TRBV7-3 combines with J gene TRBJ1-5; possibly TRBD1 for D (6 bases). V lost 2 bases to trimming and J lost 11 bases, with 10 bases between them. Germline V gene data show CDR1 as SGHTA and CDR2 as FQGTGA. The CDR3 has 12 residues. This chain's CDR3 is CASSLWGQAQHF. The CDR3, as DNA: TGTGCCAGCAGCTTATGGGGACAAGCCCAGCATTTT.

The chain has TRBV7-6 and TRBJ1-1; TRBD1 agrees at 7 bases. CDR1 and CDR2 from the germline V gene are SGHVS and FNYEAQ. Trimming at V came to 1 base and at J to 1 base, leaving 3 bases not matched to a gene. The CDR3 has 15 residues. The CDR3 is CASSLVGTANTEAFF. CDR3 in DNA: TGTGCCAGCAGCTTAGTTGGGACAGCGAACACTGAAGCTTTCTTT.

The chain combines TRBV7-3 with TRBJ2-3, with D perhaps matching TRBD2 (6 bases). Trimming stripped 2 bases from V and 6 bases from J, with 9 bases between. Germline V gene data show CDR1 as SGHTA and CDR2 as FQGTGA. The CDR3 has 13 amino acids. The CDR3: CASSLFREDTQYF. The CDR3 nucleotides read TGTGCCAGCAGCTTATTCCGGGAGGATACGCAGTATTTT.

The chain has TRBV18 and TRBJ1-2; D is possibly TRBD1 (5 bases). Trimming shortened V by 0 bases and J by 7 bases, and 18 bases separated the two germline ends. In germline, CDR1 is KGHSH, CDR2 LQKENI. The CDR3 covers 16 residues. CDR3 region: CASSPPVPGGDGGYTF. DNA of the CDR3: TGTGCCAGCTCACCACCGGTACCCGGAGGGGATGGTGGCTACACCTTC.

The genes are TRBV27 and TRBJ1-3, with D perhaps TRBD1 (6 bases). The CDR3 sequence is 14 residues long. The ends were cut back, 6 bases at V and 9 bases at J, with 18 bases in the middle. Germline V CDR1 and CDR2: MNHEY, SMNVEV (reference sequence). The CDR3 reads CASSPGTRGGTIYF. In DNA form, the CDR3 reads TGTGCCAGCAGCCCCGGGACACGTGGCGGCACCATATATTTT.

The rearrangement links TRBV7-9 to TRBJ2-3, with unresolved D. The germline gives CDR1 SEHNR, CDR2 FQNEAQ (reference sequence). Trimming removed 2 bases at V and 3 bases at J, with 6 bases between. The CDR3 has 13 residues. The CDR3 protein is CASSLFETDTQYF. DNA for the CDR3: TGTGCCAGCAGCTTATTTGAGACAGATACGCAGTATTTT.

This clone was seen more than once but under ten times. The chain carries TRBV4-1 and TRBJ1-5, with D unclear. V was cut by 1 base and J by 5 bases, with 12 bases left in between. The germline V gene has CDR1 MGHRA and CDR2 YSYEKL. This CDR3 has 15 residues. CDR3 amino acids: CASSQVDLFYQPQHF. CDR3 bases: TGCGCCAGCAGCCAAGTTGATCTTTTTTATCAGCCCCAGCATTTT.

The chain uses TRBV9 and TRBJ2-3; D possibly uses TRBD1 or TRBD2 (5 bases each). Trimming shortened V by 0 bases and J by 0 bases, and 11 bases separated the two germline ends. The CDR3 is made up of 16 amino acids. The germline gives CDR1 SGDLS, CDR2 YYNGEE. In DNA form, the CDR3 reads TGTGCCAGCAGCGTAGACTCGGGGACGAGCACAGATACGCAGTATTTT. Translation: CASSVDSGTSTDTQYF.

The V gene is TRBV23-1, the J gene TRBJ1-4; maybe TRBD1 (5 bases). TRBV23-1 is treated as an ORF (open reading frame) with a function not yet certain. The CDR3 spans 15 residues. The V end lost 4 bases, the J end lost 8 bases, and 17 bases lay between the germline ends. CDR3 residues: CASSLQGGIREKLFF. The CDR3, as DNA: TGCGCCAGCAGTCTTCAGGGAGGAATAAGAGAAAAACTGTTTTTT.

The chain has TRBV7-2 and TRBJ1-3; 10 nucleotides line up with TRBD1. The CDR3 runs to 16 residues. Trimming removed 4 bases from V and 4 bases from J; junction bases left unmatched: 7. Per the germline V gene, CDR1 is SGHTA and CDR2 is FQGNSA. CDR3 coding DNA: TGTGCCAGCAGCTCCCGACAGGGGGCAGAAGGAAACACCATATATTTT. Translated: CASSSRQGAEGNTIYF.

This sequence joins TRBV9 and TRBJ2-1, with unresolved D. V shed 4 bases and J shed 4 bases, with 6 bases lying between them. The germline CDR1 and CDR2 sequences are SGDLS and YYNGEE. CDR3 size: 12 residues. Here the CDR3 reads CASSPPYNEQFF. The CDR3 nucleotides are TGTGCCAGCAGCCCGCCGTACAATGAGCAGTTCTTC.

V is TRBV7-9 and J is TRBJ2-7, with D maybe TRBD2 (5 bases). V lost 5 bases and J 1 base, leaving 9 bases between the germline ends. The CDR3 covers 13 residues. From germline, CDR1 is SEHNR and CDR2 FQNEAQ (reference sequence). CDR3 bases: TGTGCCAGCAGCCTATGGACTTCCTACGAGCAGTACTTC. Translated: CASSLWTSYEQYF. Looking up the rest from reference TRBV7-9 and TRBJ2-7 gives the full variable domain: DTGVSQNPRHKITKRGQNVTFRCDPISEHNRLYWYRQTLGQGPEFLTYFQNEAQLEKSRLLSDRFSAERPKGSFSTLEIQRTEQGDSAMYLCASSLWTSYEQYFGPGTRLTVT.

This chain uses TRBV7-2 with TRBJ1-5, with TRBD1 as a possible D gene (6 bases). Per germline, CDR1 SGHTA and CDR2 FQGNSA. The CDR3 runs 15 residues. V was clipped by 1 base and J by 9 bases, with 16 bases between them. The CDR3 sequence is CASSLVLTGLGPQHF. Written as DNA, the CDR3 is TGTGCCAGCAGCTTAGTGCTCACAGGGTTGGGGCCCCAGCATTTT.

The chain is built from TRBV19 and TRBJ2-7; TRBD2 agrees at 9 bases. V lost 4 bases and J lost 0; bases outside the gene matches: 4. Looked up from germline, CDR1 is LNHDA and CDR2 is SQIVND (reference sequence). This CDR3 has 15 amino acids. The CDR3 DNA reads TGTGCCAGTAGTAGGGGACTAGCCAGCTCCTACGAGCAGTACTTC. Protein product: CASSRGLASSYEQYF.

This chain links TRBV6-5 with TRBJ2-7; D assignment may be TRBD1 or TRBD2 (5 bases each). The CDR3 totals 15 residues. Germline V gene data show CDR1 as MNHEY and CDR2 as SVGAGI. Between the trimmed V and J ends, which lost 5 bases and 6 bases, there was a span of 20 bases. Written as DNA, the CDR3 is TGTGCCAGCAGTCCACCGGGACCCTTGAGGGGCGAGCAGTACTTC. Translating it yields CASSPPGPLRGEQYF.

The CDR3 here is CASSTGTISTDTQYF. Here the CDR3 DNA reads TGTGCCAGCAGCACCGGGACCATTAGCACAGATACGCAGTATTTT. V gene TRBV12-1 combines with J gene TRBJ2-3. TRBV12-1 represents a pseudogene. The CDR3 extends over 15 amino acids.

CDR3 residues: CASGPDRGRLEAFF. CDR3 bases: TGTGCTAGTGGCCCAGACAGGGGGCGGCTGGAAGCTTTCTTT. The gene calls are TRBV12-5 and TRBJ1-1, with TRBD1 matching over 10 bases. The CDR3 spans 14 residues. J was trimmed by 8 bases and V by 6 bases; bases with no gene match: 9. CDR1 is LGHNT, CDR2 FRNRAP, per germline.

The V gene is TRBV7-2, the J gene TRBJ2-7; D possibly matches TRBD1 or TRBD2 (5 bases each). CDR3 length: 13 amino acids. V lost 6 bases, J lost 0 bases, and 9 bases lay in between. CDR1 is SGHTA, CDR2 FQGNSA, per germline. The CDR3 loop is CASSRDASYEQYF. In DNA form, the CDR3 reads TGTGCCAGCAGTCGGGACGCCTCCTACGAGCAGTACTTC.

V usage is TRBV6-1 and J usage is TRBJ2-7; D unclear. The CDR3 covers 14 residues. Germline V gives CDR1 MNHNS, CDR2 SASEGT. V was shortened by 4 bases and J by 6 bases, with 16 bases between the two germline ends. CDR3 loop: CASSVVGILGEQYF. The CDR3 DNA reads as TGTGCCAGCAGTGTCGTGGGGATCCTGGGCGAGCAGTACTTC.

The V gene is TRBV5-6, the J gene TRBJ2-1; D may be TRBD2 (5 bases). The V gene lost 4 bases and the J gene lost 4 bases, with 15 bases spanning the gap. Germline CDR1 reads SGHDT; CDR2 reads YYEEEE. CDR3 length: 15 residues. The CDR3 loop reads CASSMGSLRYNEQFF. CDR3 DNA sequence: TGTGCCAGCAGCATGGGGAGTTTGAGATACAATGAGCAGTTCTTC.

The rearrangement joins TRBV27 to TRBJ2-1; 9 bases align to TRBD2. J was trimmed by 10 bases and V by 4 bases; bases with no gene match: 11. From germline, CDR1 is MNHEY and CDR2 SMNVEV (reference sequence). This CDR3 comprises 15 residues. CDR3 sequence: CASSSGRLAGLEQFF. CDR3 coding DNA: TGTGCCAGCAGTTCGGGGAGGCTAGCGGGGTTGGAGCAGTTCTTC.

The chain couples TRBV21-1 to TRBJ2-7; TRBD2 is taken as the D call from the table, unchecked against the DNA. TRBV21-1 is a documented pseudogene. The CDR3 totals 14 residues. The CDR3 bases are TGTGCCAGCAGCAACTATTTCTCGCCCTACGAGCAGTACTTC. It yields the protein CASSNYFSPYEQYF.

The sample holds one count of this clone. J is TRBJ2-5 and V is TRBV20-1; 7 nucleotides line up with TRBD2. CDR1 and CDR2 from the germline V gene are DFQATT and SNEGSKA (reference sequence). V was clipped by 6 bases and J by 6 bases; unmatched bases: 1. The CDR3 has 10 residues. CDR3 DNA sequence: TGCAGTGCGGGGGGGAAGACCCAGTACTTC. Translation: CSAGGKTQYF.

In this sample, this clone turned up once. The rearrangement joins TRBV27 to TRBJ2-4; D remains unclear. CDR1 is MNHEY, CDR2 SMNVEV, per germline (reference sequence). V lost 4 bases and J lost 6, with 10 bases in between. The CDR3 is 13 amino acids. CDR3 protein: CASSYRASNIQYF. The CDR3 nucleotides read TGTGCCAGCAGTTACCGGGCCTCAAACATTCAGTACTTC.

CDR3 coding DNA: TGTGCCAGCAGCAGCGGCCCGAATAGGAATGAAAAACTGTTTTTT. As protein: CASSSGPNRNEKLFF. The J gene is TRBJ1-4, the V gene TRBV14; D unresolved. Deletions cut 5 bases from V and 5 bases from J, with 15 bases between. The CDR3 is 15 residues long. Per the germline V gene, CDR1 is SGHDN and CDR2 is FVKESK.

This chain joins TRBV29-1 and TRBJ1-1; TRBD1 might be the D (5 bases). The CDR3 spans 12 residues. CDR1 and CDR2 from the germline V gene are SQVTM and ANQGSEA. Trimming removed 3 bases at V and 10 bases at J, with 15 bases between. This CDR3 reads CSVEAGVLTAFF. The CDR3 coding sequence is TGCAGCGTTGAGGCGGGGGTGCTCACAGCTTTCTTT.